The next 9 T cell receptor beta chains were all read from a single sample in a study of T-cell memory formation after mild COVID-19. TCRdb re-analysed the 5' RACE reads in MiXCR, keeping a single row per CDR3 protein. Of 200,000 to 300,000 distinct CDR3 sequences in the sample, 16% were seen once. The sequenced sample was PBMCs or a T cell subset sorted from them (not recorded which). Every receptor here comes from a man younger than 35 who had mild COVID-19 (a few samples of this study predate the infection). Cell type and time point are not known.

This chain links TRBV6-5 with TRBJ1-1, with D perhaps matching TRBD1 (6 bases). The V end was cut by 0 bases, the J end by 12 bases, with 17 bases between. This CDR3 spans 14 amino acids. Germline CDR1 is MNHEY and CDR2 is SVGAGI. This CDR3 reads CASSYSISRGLTFF. CDR3 DNA sequence: TGTGCCAGCAGTTACTCGATCTCCAGGGGCCTGACTTTCTTT.

The V call is TRBV5-1, the J call TRBJ2-6, with D possibly being TRBD1 (5 bases). V lost 4 bases and J 5 bases, leaving 7 bases between the germline ends. The CDR3 sequence is 13 residues long. The V gene's germline CDR1 is SGHRS and CDR2 YFSETQ. The CDR3 nucleotides are TGCGCCAGCAGCATGGACAGGGCCAACGTCCTGACTTTC. Translating gives CASSMDRANVLTF.

V is TRBV6-6 and J is TRBJ2-2, with 8 positions matching TRBD1. V shed 7 bases, J shed 1 base, and the junction held 8 bases outside the gene matches. Germline V gene lookup returns CDR1 MNHNY and CDR2 SVGAGI (reference sequence). The CDR3 covers 16 residues. The chain's CDR3 is CASTLDRGGNTGELFF. As DNA, the CDR3 is TGTGCCAGCACACTAGACAGGGGAGGGAACACCGGGGAGCTGTTTTTT.

The chain is built from TRBV7-2 and TRBJ1-6, with D possibly being TRBD1 (6 bases). The V and J ends lost 2 bases and 8 bases respectively, with 19 bases between them. Germline V gene data show CDR1 as SGHTA and CDR2 as FQGNSA. The CDR3 sequence is 17 residues long. As DNA, the CDR3 is TGTGCCAGCAGCTTACTGTGGGGGGGCCGGAGAGATTCACCCCTCCACTTT. This translates into CASSLLWGGRRDSPLHF.

This clonotype was observed a few times. The CDR3 reads CASRRSSGGAKDTQYF. CDR3 sequence (DNA): TGTGCCAGCAGACGATCTAGCGGGGGGGCCAAAGATACGCAGTATTTT. The chain uses TRBV7-2 and TRBJ2-3; 12 nucleotides line up with TRBD2. Germline V gene sequence: CDR1 SGHTA, CDR2 FQGNSA. The CDR3 runs to 16 residues. Germline trimming cut 6 bases from V and 5 bases from J; bases unmatched to any gene: 9.

A few counts support this clonotype. V usage is TRBV7-9 and J usage is TRBJ2-1; TRBD1 agrees at 10 bases. This CDR3 is 15 amino acids long. In germline, CDR1 is SEHNR, CDR2 FQNEAQ (reference sequence). The V segment lost 4 bases and the J segment 9 bases; nucleotides outside the gene matches: 9. The CDR3 region has the DNA TGTGCCAGCAGCTCGGACAGGGGGTTACCTGGTGAGCAGTTCTTC. Its protein is CASSSDRGLPGEQFF.

The V call is TRBV7-8, the J call TRBJ1-5; perhaps TRBD1 as D (5 bases). The CDR3 covers 16 residues. The V end was cut by 3 bases, the J end by 4 bases, with 16 bases between. Germline CDR1 and CDR2: SGHVS and FQNEAQ. The CDR3, as DNA: TGTGCCAGCAGCTTGGGGGGGGTTGAGGGGAATCAGCCCCAGCATTTT. This translates into CASSLGGVEGNQPQHF.

The chain joins TRBV3-1 to TRBJ1-3; a possible D gene is TRBD1 (6 bases). V dropped 1 base and J dropped 7 bases, with 20 bases sitting between them. From germline, CDR1 is LGHDT and CDR2 YNNKEL (reference sequence). The CDR3 runs to 17 residues. CDR3 in amino acids: CASSQVVQGFTGNTIYF. CDR3 nucleotides: TGTGCCAGCAGCCAAGTCGTCCAGGGGTTCACCGGGAACACCATATATTTT. Full variable domain (outside the CDR3, taken from reference TRBV3-1 and TRBJ1-3): DTAVSQTPKYLVTQMGNDKSIKCEQNLGHDTMYWYKQDSKKFLKIMFSYNNKELIINETVPNRFSPKSPDKAHLNLHINSLELGDSAVYFCASSQVVQGFTGNTIYFGEGSWLTVV.

This clonotype was observed a few times. The genes are TRBV2 and TRBJ2-7, with 10 positions matching TRBD1. Trimming at V came to 5 bases and at J to 4 bases, leaving 5 bases not matched to a gene. CDR1 and CDR2 (germline): SNHLY, FYNNEI. The CDR3 totals 14 residues. CDR3 DNA sequence: TGTGCCAGCAGTCGGGACAGGGGAGGGTACGAGCAGTACGTC. Its protein product is CASSRDRGGYEQYV.